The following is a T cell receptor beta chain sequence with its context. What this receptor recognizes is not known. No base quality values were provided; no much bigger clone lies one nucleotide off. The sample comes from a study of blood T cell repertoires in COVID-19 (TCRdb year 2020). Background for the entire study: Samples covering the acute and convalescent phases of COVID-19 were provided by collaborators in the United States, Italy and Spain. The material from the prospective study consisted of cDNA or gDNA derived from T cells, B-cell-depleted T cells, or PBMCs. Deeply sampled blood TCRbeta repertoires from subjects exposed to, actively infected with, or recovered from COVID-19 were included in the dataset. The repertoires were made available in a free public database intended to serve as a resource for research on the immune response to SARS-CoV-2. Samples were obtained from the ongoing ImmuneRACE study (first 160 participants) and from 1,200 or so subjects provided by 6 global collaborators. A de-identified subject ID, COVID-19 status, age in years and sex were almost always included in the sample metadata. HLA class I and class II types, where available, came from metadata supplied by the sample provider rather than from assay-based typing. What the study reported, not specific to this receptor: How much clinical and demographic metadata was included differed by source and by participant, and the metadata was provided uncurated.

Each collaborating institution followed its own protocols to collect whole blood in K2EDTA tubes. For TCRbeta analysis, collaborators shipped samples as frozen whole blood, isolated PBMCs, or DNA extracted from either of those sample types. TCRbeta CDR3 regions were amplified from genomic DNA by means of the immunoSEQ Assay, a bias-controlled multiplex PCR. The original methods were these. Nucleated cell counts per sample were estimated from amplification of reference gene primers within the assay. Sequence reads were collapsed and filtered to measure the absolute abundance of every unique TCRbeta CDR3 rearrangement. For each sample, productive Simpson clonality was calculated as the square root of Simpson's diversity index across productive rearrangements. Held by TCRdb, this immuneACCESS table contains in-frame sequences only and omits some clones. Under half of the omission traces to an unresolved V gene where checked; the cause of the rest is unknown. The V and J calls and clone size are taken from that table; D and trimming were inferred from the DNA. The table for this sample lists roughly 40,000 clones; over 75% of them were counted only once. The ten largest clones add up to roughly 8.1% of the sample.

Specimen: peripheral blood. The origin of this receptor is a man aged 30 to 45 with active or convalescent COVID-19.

CDR3 region: CASSWMDTSSYEQYF. The base sequence is TGTGCCAGCAGTTGGATGGACACCTCCTCCTACGAGCAGTACTTC. Recombination linked TRBV28 to TRBJ2-7; a weak D assignment points to TRBD1 (5 bases agree). Including cysteine and phenylalanine, the CDR3 has 15 amino acids. CDR3 DNA only is kept here, 45 bases in frame from base 1. The germline V gene encodes CDR1 MDHEN and CDR2 SYDVKM. Trimming costs V 4 bases and J 0 bases, and their ends lie 13 bases apart.